The entry below describes one TCR beta chain. Germline loops: CDR1 MNHEY, CDR2 SVGAGI. The V gene end was trimmed by 6 bases and the J gene end by 9 bases; junction bases not matched to a gene: 5. The CDR3 is 14 residues long. In the original workflow: It was from reference gene primer amplification that nucleated cell counts were estimated. The repertoire was sequenced with immunoSEQ multiplex PCR; TCRdb's copy has only in-frame clones and lacks some. The DNA was the basis for D and trimming; V, J and clone size are from that table. This sample has approximately 74,000 clones, with approximately 86% found just once. These data belong to a study of blood T cell repertoires in COVID-19. Study-wide background: Acute and convalescent COVID-19 specimens originated in the United States, Italy and Spain. T cells, B-cell-depleted T cells, or PBMCs supplied cDNA or gDNA.

This TCR came from a man aged 70 or older with acute or convalescent COVID-19. The specimen was peripheral blood. The V gene is TRBV6-5, the J gene TRBJ1-6; 10 bases are shared with TRBD1. The CDR3 nucleotides are TGTGCCAGCAGAGCCGGGACAGGGGTTTCACCCCTCCACTTT. Its translation: CASRAGTGVSPLHF.